This TCR beta chain was retrieved from a study of blood T cells in healthy people across ages. The CDR3 runs to 14 residues. Trimming shortened V by 5 bases and J by 3 bases, and 11 bases separated the two germline ends. The V gene's germline CDR1 is SGHTA and CDR2 FQGNSA. Next came a second PCR, run for about 7 to 12 cycles, which used a sample-barcoded 5' primer along with a J-beta primer mix. Each cDNA molecule was tagged by a template-switch adaptor with 12 random nucleotides. TCRdb reprocessed the 5' RACE reads with MiXCR, giving one entry per CDR3 protein. The table records about 730,000 distinct CDR3 sequences, about 42% of them present only once.

This TCR was sampled from a woman in her fifties or sixties in good health. The sample consisted of blood. This sequence joins TRBV7-2 and TRBJ2-1; the D gene is possibly TRBD1 (6 bases). The CDR3 sequence is CASSRGYIYNEQFF. The CDR3 coding sequence is TGTGCCAGCAGCAGGGGGTATATCTACAATGAGCAGTTCTTC.